Shown below are 27 T cell receptor beta chains from a single sample sequenced in a study of OX40 agonist ivuxolimab in advanced cancers. Repertoires were generated with immunoSEQ multiplex PCR, while TCRdb's copy carries only in-frame clones and drops some. This table holds about 28,000 clones, about 84% found once. Sample: CD4+ or CD8+ T cells sorted from blood, taken in a trial of the OX40 agonist ivuxolimab. The receptors here all came from an adult with an advanced solid tumor such as melanoma, head and neck, liver or kidney cancer.

The chain uses TRBV5-1 and TRBJ1-4; 8 bases align to TRBD1. The J segment lost 8 bases and the V segment lost 4 bases, leaving 4 bases of the junction unmatched. The CDR3 is 13 amino acids. Germline V lookup: CDR1 SGHRS, CDR2 YFSETQ. Here the CDR3 reads CASSRWTGEKLFF. CDR3 sequence (DNA): TGCGCCAGCAGCCGCTGGACAGGGGAAAAACTGTTTTTT.

This chain connects TRBV4-1 to TRBJ2-7; the D gene is possibly TRBD2 (6 bases). The germline V and J ends were trimmed by 1 base and 3 bases, with 13 bases remaining between them. Germline-derived CDR1 and CDR2 are MGHRA and YSYEKL. This CDR3 spans 15 amino acids. The CDR3 DNA reads as TGCGCCAGCAGCCAAGTCCGGGAGCCAAGCTACGAGCAGTACTTC. Translating gives CASSQVREPSYEQYF.

There are a few counts of this clone. This chain uses TRBV9 with TRBJ1-1; 7 bases are a match to TRBD1. The CDR3 sequence is 14 residues long. Germline CDR1 reads SGDLS; CDR2 reads YYNGEE. V shed 5 bases, J shed 1 base, and the junction held 5 bases outside the gene matches. The CDR3, as DNA: TGTGCCAGCAGTGTAACAGGGGCGAACACTGAAGCTTTCTTT. Protein: CASSVTGANTEAFF.

CDR3 coding DNA: TGTGCCAGCAGTTACTCCCGGGGGAATGAGCAGTTCTTC. It encodes CASSYSRGNEQFF. The V and J genes are TRBV6-5 and TRBJ2-1; tentative D call: TRBD2 (6 bases). Per germline, CDR1 MNHEY and CDR2 SVGAGI. V was shortened by 0 bases and J by 7 bases, with 7 bases between the two germline ends. This CDR3 has 13 residues.

V usage is TRBV4-2 and J usage is TRBJ2-3, with D unclear. The length of the CDR3 is 14 residues. From germline, CDR1 is LGHNA and CDR2 YNFKEQ. V gave up 3 bases and J gave up 2 bases, with 9 bases separating them. The CDR3 loop reads CASSHESITDTQYF. The CDR3 DNA follows: TGTGCCAGCAGCCACGAGTCGATCACAGATACGCAGTATTTT.

The CDR3 reads CASSWGGGEQPQHF. In DNA, the CDR3 is TGTGCCAGCAGTTGGGGGGGTGGGGAACAGCCCCAGCATTTT. This chain links TRBV28 with TRBJ1-5, with TRBD1 as a possible D gene (5 bases). The V end was cut by 4 bases, the J end by 7 bases, with 14 bases between. The CDR3 has 14 amino acids. Germline values: CDR1 MDHEN, CDR2 SYDVKM.

The chain couples TRBV6-5 to TRBJ1-2; TRBD1 might be the D (6 bases). The CDR3 spans 14 residues. The V gene's germline CDR1 is MNHEY and CDR2 SVGAGI. V was trimmed by 2 bases and J by 7 bases, leaving 14 bases between them. As DNA, the CDR3 is TGTGCCAGCAGTTACGGGGGGGGGACACTTGGCTACACCTTC. Protein product: CASSYGGGTLGYTF.

This clone appeared once. The rearrangement joins TRBV5-1 to TRBJ2-2; maybe TRBD1 (6 bases). The CDR3 length is 14 residues. V lost 4 bases, J lost 0 bases, and 7 bases lay in between. CDR1 is SGHRS, CDR2 YFSETQ, per germline. The DNA of the CDR3 is TGCGCCAGCAGCCGGGACACGAACACCGGGGAGCTGTTTTTT. Protein: CASSRDTNTGELFF. The full variable domain, its missing parts supplied by reference TRBV5-1 and TRBJ2-2, is KAGVTQTPRYLIKTRGQQVTLSCSPISGHRSVSWYQQTPGQGLQFLFEYFSETQRNKGNFPGRFSGRQFSNSRSEMNVSTLELGDSALYLCASSRDTNTGELFFGEGSRLTVL.

V gene TRBV27 combines with J gene TRBJ2-2, with 12 bases aligning to TRBD2. V lost 5 bases, J lost 5 bases, and 12 bases stayed unmatched. The CDR3 consists of 18 residues. Per germline, CDR1 MNHEY and CDR2 SMNVEV (reference sequence). The CDR3: CASSLTPTGTSGTGELFF. In nucleotides, the CDR3 is TGTGCCAGCAGTCTTACTCCGACCGGGACTAGCGGGACCGGGGAGCTGTTTTTT.

V gene TRBV9 combines with J gene TRBJ2-5, with 9 bases lining up with TRBD2. CDR3 size: 15 residues. V shed 4 bases, J shed 11 bases, and the junction held 15 bases outside the gene matches. The germline CDR1 and CDR2 sequences are SGDLS and YYNGEE. The CDR3 is CASSLDGREGREQYF. The CDR3 DNA is TGTGCCAGCAGCCTAGACGGGCGGGAGGGCCGAGAGCAGTACTTC.

This chain joins TRBV11-3 and TRBJ2-6; D gene unclear. The CDR3 spans 16 residues. V was shortened by 4 bases and J by 4 bases, with 14 bases between the two germline ends. In germline, CDR1 is SGHNT, CDR2 YENEEA. CDR3: CASSCFRTWGANVLTF. In DNA form, the CDR3 reads TGTGCCAGCAGCTGTTTTAGAACGTGGGGGGCCAACGTCCTGACTTTC. The full variable domain, rest sourced from reference TRBV11-3 and TRBJ2-6, is EAGVVQSPRYKIIEKKQPVAFWCNPISGHNTLYWYLQNLGQGPELLIRYENEEAVDDSQLPKDRFSAERLKGVDSTLKIQPAELGDSAVYLCASSCFRTWGANVLTFGAGSRLTVL.

This clone was counted a single time. The chain combines TRBV7-9 with TRBJ2-4; possibly TRBD2 for D (6 bases). V lost 4 bases and J 1 base, leaving 11 bases between the germline ends. This CDR3 is built from 15 residues. CDR1 SEHNR and CDR2 FQNEAQ come from the germline V gene (reference sequence). The CDR3 reads CASSSLARAKNIQYF. The CDR3 DNA follows: TGTGCCAGCAGCTCCCTAGCGAGGGCCAAAAACATTCAGTACTTC.

The V call is TRBV27, the J call TRBJ1-5; D unresolved. This CDR3 contains 13 residues. CDR1 MNHEY and CDR2 SMNVEV come from the germline V gene (reference sequence). Trimming took 2 bases from V and 2 from J, leaving 4 bases between them. CDR3 DNA: TGTGCCAGCAGTTTAATACGCAATCAGCCCCAGCATTTT. Translated: CASSLIRNQPQHF.

The V gene is TRBV10-1, the J gene TRBJ2-1; 9 positions agree with TRBD1. The germline CDR1 and CDR2 sequences are WNHNN and SYGVQD (reference sequence). The junction had 15 bases not matched to a gene; V was cut back by 10 bases and J by 8 bases. The CDR3 has 15 residues. The CDR3 nucleotides are TGCGCCATTACGAGGGGACAGGGAAAGGGGGATGAGCAGTTCTTC. This gives the protein CAITRGQGKGDEQFF.

In the case of this clone: This sequence may be a read error, since a much larger clone differs from it by one base. Other DNA sequences in this sample translate to the same CDR3. The V call is TRBV7-6, the J call TRBJ2-3, with D uncertain. Trimming left V 2 bases short and J 2 bases short, with 5 bases between. The germline gives CDR1 SGHVS, CDR2 FNYEAQ. This CDR3 has 13 amino acids. This CDR3 reads CASSLSLTDTQYF. The CDR3 coding sequence is TGTGCCAGCAGCTTATCCCTCACAGATACGCAGTATTTT. The full variable domain, its missing parts supplied by reference TRBV7-6 and TRBJ2-3, is GAGVSQSPRYKVTKRGQDVALRCDPISGHVSLYWYRQALGQGPEFLTYFNYEAQQDKSGLPNDRFSAERPEGSISTLTIQRTEQRDSAMYRCASSLSLTDTQYFGPGTRLTVL.

V and J are TRBV6-5 and TRBJ1-3, with D unclear. This CDR3 spans 15 amino acids. Trimming removed 4 bases from V and 3 bases from J, with 13 bases in between. In germline, CDR1 is MNHEY, CDR2 SVGAGI. CDR3 bases: TGTGCCAGCAGTTCGGACCTGGGAGGTGGAAACACCATATATTTT. Translating gives CASSSDLGGGNTIYF.

The gene calls are TRBV7-2 and TRBJ1-3; TRBD1 matches 7 bases. CDR3 size: 19 residues. V was pared by 3 bases and J by 0 bases, with 14 bases of the junction left unmatched. Germline V gives CDR1 SGHTA, CDR2 FQGNSA. CDR3 coding DNA: TGTGCCAGCAGCTTTTCCCCCCGGGACAGAGCTTCCTCTGGAAACACCATATATTTT. Encoded protein: CASSFSPRDRASSGNTIYF.

The chain employs TRBV7-2 and TRBJ1-1, with 7 bases fitting TRBD1. V was pared by 2 bases and J by 4 bases, with 7 bases of the junction left unmatched. Germline values: CDR1 SGHTA, CDR2 FQGNSA. CDR3 size: 15 residues. This chain's CDR3 is CASSLRQGIGTEAFF. CDR3 sequence (DNA): TGTGCCAGCAGCTTACGACAGGGAATTGGCACTGAAGCTTTCTTT.

Concerning this clone: Other DNA sequences within the sample encode an identical CDR3. The rearrangement joins TRBV4-1 to TRBJ2-7; 8 nucleotides agree with TRBD2. J gave up 4 bases and V 0 bases, and 2 bases lay outside the gene matches. The CDR3 has 14 amino acids. Germline CDR1 MGHRA, CDR2 YSYEKL. The CDR3 bases are TGCGCCAGCAGCCAAGAGACGGGAGGGTACGAGCAGTACTTC. This codes for CASSQETGGYEQYF.

This chain uses TRBV10-1 with TRBJ1-1; D remains unclear. V lost 6 bases and J 0 bases, leaving 11 bases between the germline ends. The CDR3 runs 14 residues. From germline, CDR1 is WNHNN and CDR2 SYGVQD (reference sequence). The DNA of the CDR3 is TGCGCCAGCAGCCCTGGACGGATGAACACTGAAGCTTTCTTT. It is translated as CASSPGRMNTEAFF.

The chain has TRBV27 and TRBJ1-3; tentative D call: TRBD1 (5 bases). Germline-derived CDR1 and CDR2 are MNHEY and SMNVEV (reference sequence). V was pared by 2 bases and J by 4 bases, with 12 bases between. The CDR3 totals 15 residues. The CDR3 DNA reads TGTGCCAGCAGTTTAACGGGGGTTAGGGGAAACACCATATATTTT. This encodes CASSLTGVRGNTIYF.

This rearrangement joins TRBV7-9 to TRBJ2-1; perhaps TRBD2 as D (6 bases). Germline loops: CDR1 SEHNR, CDR2 FQNEAQ (reference sequence). The CDR3 consists of 14 residues. V was clipped by 1 base and J by 7 bases, with 11 bases between them. The CDR3 spells CASSLGRAFNEQFF. Here the CDR3 DNA reads TGTGCCAGCAGCTTAGGGAGGGCCTTTAATGAGCAGTTCTTC.

The chain is built from TRBV4-1 and TRBJ2-7; the D gene is possibly TRBD1 (6 bases). The CDR3 length is 15 residues. Germline CDR1 and CDR2: MGHRA and YSYEKL. The V and J ends lost 2 bases and 2 bases respectively, with 13 bases between them. The CDR3 DNA follows: TGCGCCAGCAGCCAATACGAACAGGGAACCTACGAGCAGTACTTC. It encodes CASSQYEQGTYEQYF.

The CDR3 bases are TGTGCCAGTAGGGGCTCTGGGGCCAACGTCCTGACTTTC. Residues: CASRGSGANVLTF. V and J are TRBV19 and TRBJ2-6; unclear D gene. Trimming left V 6 bases short and J 0 bases short, with 3 bases between. The CDR3 extends over 13 amino acids. In germline, CDR1 is LNHDA, CDR2 SQIVND (reference sequence).

V gene TRBV6-5 combines with J gene TRBJ2-2; D remains ambiguous. The length of the CDR3 is 14 residues. The germline CDR1 and CDR2 sequences are MNHEY and SVGAGI. V lost 8 bases, J lost 0 bases, and 10 bases lay in between. The CDR3 nucleotides read TGTGCCAGCTCCCCTTTCGCGAACACCGGGGAGCTGTTTTTT. It encodes CASSPFANTGELFF.

The J gene is TRBJ2-7, the V gene TRBV27; D not resolved. V lost 7 bases, J lost 5 bases, and 9 bases lay in between. In germline, CDR1 is MNHEY, CDR2 SMNVEV (reference sequence). CDR3 size: 11 residues. This CDR3 is CASNGNNEQYF. Written as DNA, the CDR3 is TGTGCCAGCAACGGAAACAACGAGCAGTACTTC.

CDR3 protein: CASSLGAGGPSDTQYF. The DNA for the CDR3 is TGTGCCAGCAGCTTGGGGGCGGGAGGGCCGTCAGATACGCAGTATTTT. This chain uses TRBV7-8 with TRBJ2-3; 9 bases match TRBD2. Germline lookup yields CDR1 SGHVS and CDR2 FQNEAQ. The CDR3 loop spans 16 amino acids. Trimming took 3 bases from V and 4 from J; bases not matched to a gene: 8.